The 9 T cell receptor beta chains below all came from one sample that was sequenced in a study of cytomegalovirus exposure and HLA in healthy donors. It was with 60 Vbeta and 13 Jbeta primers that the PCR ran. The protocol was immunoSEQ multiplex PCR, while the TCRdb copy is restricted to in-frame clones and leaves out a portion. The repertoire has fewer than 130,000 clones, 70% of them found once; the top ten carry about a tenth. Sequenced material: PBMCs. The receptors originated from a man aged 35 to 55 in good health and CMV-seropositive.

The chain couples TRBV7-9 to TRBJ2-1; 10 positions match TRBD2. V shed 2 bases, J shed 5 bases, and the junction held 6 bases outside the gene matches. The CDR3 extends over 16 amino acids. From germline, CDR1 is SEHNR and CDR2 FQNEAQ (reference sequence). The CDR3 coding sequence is TGTGCCAGCAGCTTACTAGCGGGAGTGTCGAACAATGAGCAGTTCTTC. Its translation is CASSLLAGVSNNEQFF. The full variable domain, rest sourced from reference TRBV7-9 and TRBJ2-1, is DTGVSQNPRHKITKRGQNVTFRCDPISEHNRLYWYRQTLGQGPEFLTYFQNEAQLEKSRLLSDRFSAERPKGSFSTLEIQRTEQGDSAMYLCASSLLAGVSNNEQFFGPGTRLTVL.

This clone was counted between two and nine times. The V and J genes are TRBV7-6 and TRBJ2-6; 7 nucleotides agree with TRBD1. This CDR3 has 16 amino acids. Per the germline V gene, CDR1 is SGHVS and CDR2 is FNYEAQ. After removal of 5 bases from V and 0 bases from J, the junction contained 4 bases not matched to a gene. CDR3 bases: TGTGCCAGCAGCCCCCGACAGGGCTCTGGGGCCAACGTCCTGACTTTC. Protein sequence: CASSPRQGSGANVLTF.

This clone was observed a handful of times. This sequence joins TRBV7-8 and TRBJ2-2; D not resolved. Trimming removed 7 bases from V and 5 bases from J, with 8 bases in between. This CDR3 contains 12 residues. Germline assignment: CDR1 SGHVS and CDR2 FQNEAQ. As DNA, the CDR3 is TGTGCCAGCACCGAGTTTACCGGGGAGCTGTTTTTT. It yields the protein CASTEFTGELFF.

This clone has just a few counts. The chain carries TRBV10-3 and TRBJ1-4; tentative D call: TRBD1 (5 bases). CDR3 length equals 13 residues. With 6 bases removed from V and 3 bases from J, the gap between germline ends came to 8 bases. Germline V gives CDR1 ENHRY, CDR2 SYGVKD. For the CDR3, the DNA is TGTGCCATCAGAGGGGCCCCTAATGAAAAACTGTTTTTT. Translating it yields CAIRGAPNEKLFF.

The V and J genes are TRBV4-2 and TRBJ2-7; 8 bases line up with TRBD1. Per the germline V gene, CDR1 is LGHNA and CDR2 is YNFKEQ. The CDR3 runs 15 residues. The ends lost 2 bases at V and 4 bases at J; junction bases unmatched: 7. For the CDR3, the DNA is TGTGCCAGCAGCCAAACCGGACAGGGTGCGTACGAGCAGTACTTC. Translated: CASSQTGQGAYEQYF.

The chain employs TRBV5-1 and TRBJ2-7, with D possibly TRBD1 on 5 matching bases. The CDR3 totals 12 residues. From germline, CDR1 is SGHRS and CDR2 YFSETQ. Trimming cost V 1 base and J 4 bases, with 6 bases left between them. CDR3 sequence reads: CASSLQGYEQYF. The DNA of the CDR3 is TGCGCCAGCAGCTTGCAGGGATACGAGCAGTACTTC.

The CDR3 region is CASSESHQQDNYGYTF. DNA for the CDR3: TGCGCCAGCAGTGAGTCGCATCAGCAGGATAACTATGGCTACACCTTC. The chain joins TRBV10-2 to TRBJ1-2; no firm D call. Looked up from germline, CDR1 is WSHSY and CDR2 is SAAADI. The CDR3 loop spans 16 amino acids. The V and J ends lost 0 bases and 1 base respectively, with 12 bases between them.

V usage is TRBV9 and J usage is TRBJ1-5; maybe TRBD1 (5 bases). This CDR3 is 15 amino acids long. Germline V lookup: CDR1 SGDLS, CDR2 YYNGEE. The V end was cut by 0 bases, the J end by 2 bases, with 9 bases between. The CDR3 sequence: CASSVGGGGNQPQHF. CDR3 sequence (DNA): TGTGCCAGCAGCGTAGGCGGGGGTGGCAATCAGCCCCAGCATTTT.

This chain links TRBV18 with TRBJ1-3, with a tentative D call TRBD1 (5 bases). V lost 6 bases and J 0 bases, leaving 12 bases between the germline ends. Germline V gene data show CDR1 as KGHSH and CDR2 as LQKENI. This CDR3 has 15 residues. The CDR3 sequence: CASSQGPGSGNTIYF. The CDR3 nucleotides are TGTGCCAGCTCCCAGGGTCCCGGCTCTGGAAACACCATATATTTT.